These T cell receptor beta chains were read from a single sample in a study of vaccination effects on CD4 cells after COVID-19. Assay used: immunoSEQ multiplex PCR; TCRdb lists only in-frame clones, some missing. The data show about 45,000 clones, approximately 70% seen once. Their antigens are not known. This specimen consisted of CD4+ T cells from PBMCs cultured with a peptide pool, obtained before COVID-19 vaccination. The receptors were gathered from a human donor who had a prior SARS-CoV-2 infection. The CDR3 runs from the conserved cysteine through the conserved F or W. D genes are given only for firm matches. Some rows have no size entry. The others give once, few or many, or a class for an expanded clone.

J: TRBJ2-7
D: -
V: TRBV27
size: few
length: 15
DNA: TGTGCCAGCAGTTTATCCCTGGATTCCTCCTACGAGCAGTACTTC
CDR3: CASSLSLDSSYEQYF

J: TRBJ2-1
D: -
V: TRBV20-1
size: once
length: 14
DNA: TGCAGTGCTATTGAAAGGAGGACCTACAATGAGCAGTTCTTC
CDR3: CSAIERRTYNEQFF

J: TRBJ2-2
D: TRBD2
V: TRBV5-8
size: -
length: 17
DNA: TGTGCCAGCAGCACCGATTACGGGGGGGGTACCACCGGGGAGCTGTTTTTT
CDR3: CASSTDYGGGTTGELFF

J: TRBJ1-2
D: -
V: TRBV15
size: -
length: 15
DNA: TGTGCCACCAGTAGCGACCCTACAGGGATTAGAGGCTACACCTTC
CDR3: CATSSDPTGIRGYTF

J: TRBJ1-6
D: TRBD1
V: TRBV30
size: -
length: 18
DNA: TGTGCCTGGAGTGGCACAGGGGGCGCGGCCTCCTATAATTCACCCCTCCACTTT
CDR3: CAWSGTGGAASYNSPLHF

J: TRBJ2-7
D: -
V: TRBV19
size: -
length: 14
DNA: TGTGCCAGTAGCCAACAGTCTACTGCCTACGAGCAGTACTTC
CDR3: CASSQQSTAYEQYF

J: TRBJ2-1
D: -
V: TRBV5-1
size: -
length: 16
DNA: TGCGCCAGCAGCTTGGGAGCAGGGCGCTCCTACAATGAGCAGTTCTTC
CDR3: CASSLGAGRSYNEQFF

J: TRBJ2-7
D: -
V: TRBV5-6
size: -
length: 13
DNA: TGTGCCAGCAGCTTGGAAGTACGGGGCGAGCAGTACTTC
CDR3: CASSLEVRGEQYF

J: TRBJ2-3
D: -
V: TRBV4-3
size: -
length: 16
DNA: TGCGCCAGCAGCGGACAGGGGCTAGCGGGAAGGGATACGCAGTATTTT
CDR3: CASSGQGLAGRDTQYF

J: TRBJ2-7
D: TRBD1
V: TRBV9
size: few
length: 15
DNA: TGTGCCAGCAGCGTAGGAGACAGGGGGTTCTACGAGCAGTACTTC
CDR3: CASSVGDRGFYEQYF

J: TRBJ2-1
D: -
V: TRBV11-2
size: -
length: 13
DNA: TGTGCCAGCAGCCCAGGACTTAACAATGAGCAGTTCTTC
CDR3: CASSPGLNNEQFF

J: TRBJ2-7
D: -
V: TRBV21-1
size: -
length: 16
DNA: TGTGCCAGCAGCAAAACAGAAAGACTTTGCTCCTACGAGCAGTACTTC
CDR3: CASSKTERLCSYEQYF

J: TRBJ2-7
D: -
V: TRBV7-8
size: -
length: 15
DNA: TGTGCCAGCAGCCCAGGAACGGGGGACGGCTACGAGCAGTACTTC
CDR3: CASSPGTGDGYEQYF

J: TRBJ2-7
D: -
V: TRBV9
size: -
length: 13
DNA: TGTGCCAGCAGCGCTGTCCTTGGGGGGGAGCAGTACTTC
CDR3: CASSAVLGGEQYF

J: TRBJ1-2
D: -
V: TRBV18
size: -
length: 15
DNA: TGTGCCAGCTCCCCGAACGCAGGGCCTAACTATGGCTACACCTTC
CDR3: CASSPNAGPNYGYTF

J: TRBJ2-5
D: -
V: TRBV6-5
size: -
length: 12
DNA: TGTGCCAGCAGTTACCCGGGGGAGACCCAGTACTTC
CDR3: CASSYPGETQYF

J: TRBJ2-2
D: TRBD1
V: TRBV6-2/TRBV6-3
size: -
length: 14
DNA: TGTGCCAGCAGTTACCGACAGGGGGGGCGGGAGCTGTTTTTT
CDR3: CASSYRQGGRELFF

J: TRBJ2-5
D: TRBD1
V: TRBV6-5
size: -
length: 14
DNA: TGTGCCAGCAGTTACCCCGGACAGGAAGAGACCCAGTACTTC
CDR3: CASSYPGQEETQYF